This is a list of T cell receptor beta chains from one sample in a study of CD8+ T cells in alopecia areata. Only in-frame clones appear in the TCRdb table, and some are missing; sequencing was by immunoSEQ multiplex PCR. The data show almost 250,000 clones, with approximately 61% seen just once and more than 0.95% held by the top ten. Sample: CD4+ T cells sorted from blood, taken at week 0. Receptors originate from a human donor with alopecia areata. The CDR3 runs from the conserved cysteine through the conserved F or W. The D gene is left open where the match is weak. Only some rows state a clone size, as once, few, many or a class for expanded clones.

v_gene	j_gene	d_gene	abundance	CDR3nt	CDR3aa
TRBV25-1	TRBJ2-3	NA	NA	TGTGCCAGCAGTAGTAGCGGCAGCACAGATACGCAGTATTTT	CASSSSGSTDTQYF
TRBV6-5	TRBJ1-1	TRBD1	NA	TGTGCCAGTGGACAGGTTGACACTGAAGCTTTCTTT	CASGQVDTEAFF
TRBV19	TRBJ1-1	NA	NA	TGTGCCAGTAGAAACAGGGCGGGCACTGAAGCTTTCTTT	CASRNRAGTEAFF
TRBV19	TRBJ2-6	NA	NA	TGTGCCAGTAAGGCAAGTTGGAGCTCTGGGGCCAACGTCCTGACTTTC	CASKASWSSGANVLTF
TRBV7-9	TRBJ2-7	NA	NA	TGTGCCAGCAGCTTAGGTACCCTATCTGCCTACGAGCAGTACTTC	CASSLGTLSAYEQYF
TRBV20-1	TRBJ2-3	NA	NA	TGCAGTGGCCGGGGTACAGATACGCAGTATTTT	CSGRGTDTQYF
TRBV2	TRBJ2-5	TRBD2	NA	TGTGCCAGCAGTGAAAGGGGACTAGCGGGGGCCCAAGAGACCCAGTACTTC	CASSERGLAGAQETQYF
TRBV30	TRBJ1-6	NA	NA	TGTGCCTGGAGTGTACCGGGGGGTAGTTCACCCCTCCACTTT	CAWSVPGGSSPLHF
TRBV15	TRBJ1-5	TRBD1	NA	TGTGCCACCAGCAGAGGACAGGGGTCAGGGGATCAGCCCCAGCATTTT	CATSRGQGSGDQPQHF
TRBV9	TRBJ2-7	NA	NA	TGTGCCAGCAGCCCCCGCGGCGCCCAGAACCGCGAGCAGTACTTC	CASSPRGAQNREQYF
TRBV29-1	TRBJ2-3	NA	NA	TGCAGCGTTGAAGATGAACGGAATACGCAGTATTTT	CSVEDERNTQYF
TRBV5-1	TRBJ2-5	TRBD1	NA	TGCGCCAGCAGTCGGACAGGGGGCGAAGAGACCCAGTACTTC	CASSRTGGEETQYF
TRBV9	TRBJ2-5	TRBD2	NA	TGTGCCAGCAGCCCCCGGGGTAGCGGGGGGGATATCCAAGAGACCCAGTACTTC	CASSPRGSGGDIQETQYF
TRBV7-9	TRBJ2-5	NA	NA	TGTGCCAGCAGTTGGACCGAAGAGACCCAGTACTTC	CASSWTEETQYF
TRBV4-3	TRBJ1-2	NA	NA	TGCGCCAGCAGCCAAGATACGGCGTGGGTGAGCTATGGCTACACCTTC	CASSQDTAWVSYGYTF
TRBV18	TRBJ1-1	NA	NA	TGTGCCAGCTCACCACCGACCTTGAACACTGAAGCTTTCTTT	CASSPPTLNTEAFF
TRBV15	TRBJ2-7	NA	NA	TGTGCCACCAGCAGAGACAGGGTCTCCTACGAGCAGTACTTC	CATSRDRVSYEQYF
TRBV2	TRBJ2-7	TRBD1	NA	TGTGCCAGCAGACAATGGGACAGGCCAAATCGGGTCTACGAGCAGTACTTC	CASRQWDRPNRVYEQYF
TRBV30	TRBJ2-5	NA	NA	TGTGCCTGGAGTCTGCGAGAGACCCAGTACTTC	CAWSLRETQYF
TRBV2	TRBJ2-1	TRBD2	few	TGTGCCGGCCAGGGACTAGCGGGGGGCAGCTCCTACAATGAGCAGTTCTTC	CAGQGLAGGSSYNEQFF
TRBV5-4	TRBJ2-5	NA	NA	TGTGCCAGCAGCAGGGACATTGGACAAGAGACCCAGTACTTC	CASSRDIGQETQYF
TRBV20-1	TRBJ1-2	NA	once	TGCAGTGCCACCAAGGACGAGGGCTACACCTTC	CSATKDEGYTF
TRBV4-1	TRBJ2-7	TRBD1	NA	TGCGCCAGCAGCCAACGGACAGGCTACGAGCAGTACTTC	CASSQRTGYEQYF
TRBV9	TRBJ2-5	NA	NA	TGTGCCAGCAGCGTAGAGGCTGGGATACAGACCCAGTACTTC	CASSVEAGIQTQYF
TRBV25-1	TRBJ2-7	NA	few	TGTGCCAGCAGTGAATGGGGCAGCTCCTACGAGCAGTACTTC	CASSEWGSSYEQYF
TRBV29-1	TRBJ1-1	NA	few	TGCAGCGTTGTAATAGGGCGCGGTTTCGGCACTGAAGCTTTCTTT	CSVVIGRGFGTEAFF
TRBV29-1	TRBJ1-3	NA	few	TGCAGCGTTCGGTCTCACTCTGGAAACACCATATATTTT	CSVRSHSGNTIYF
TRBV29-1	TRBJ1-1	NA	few	TGCAGCGTAGCAGAGGGGTCGAACACTGAAGCTTTCTTT	CSVAEGSNTEAFF
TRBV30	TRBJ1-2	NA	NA	TGTGCCTGGGTAGCCGGGGGCGGCTACACCTTC	CAWVAGGGYTF
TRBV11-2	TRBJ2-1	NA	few	TGTGCCAGCAGCTCCCATAGGGGGGGGCTCGCTGAGCAGTTCTTC	CASSSHRGGLAEQFF
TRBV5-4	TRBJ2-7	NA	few	TGTGCCAGCAGCTTTGGGCAGAACTACGAGCAGTACTTC	CASSFGQNYEQYF
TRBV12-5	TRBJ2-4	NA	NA	TGTGCTAGTGGTTTGGCCGACTCACAAGCCAAAAACATTCAGTACTTC	CASGLADSQAKNIQYF
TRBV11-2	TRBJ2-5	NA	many	TGTGCCAGCAGCAAAACGAGGGGAGAGACCCAGTACTTC	CASSKTRGETQYF
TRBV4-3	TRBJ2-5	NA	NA	TGCGCCAGCAGCCAAGCCTTTAGGGGAGGTGAAGAGACCCAGTACTTC	CASSQAFRGGEETQYF
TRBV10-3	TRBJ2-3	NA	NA	TGTGCCATCAGTGAGGAGGGGATCACAGATACGCAGTATTTT	CAISEEGITDTQYF
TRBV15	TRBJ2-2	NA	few	TGTGCCACCAGCCACCGACAGAAAACAACCGGGGAGCTGTTTTTT	CATSHRQKTTGELFF
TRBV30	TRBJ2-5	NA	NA	TGTGCCTGGGGCCGGGAGACCCAGTACTTC	CAWGRETQYF
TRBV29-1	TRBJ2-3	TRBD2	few	TGCAGCGTTGTGCTAGCGGGGGCGGTTGGTACGCAGTATTTT	CSVVLAGAVGTQYF
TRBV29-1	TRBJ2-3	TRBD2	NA	TGCAGCGTTTATGCGGGGGGGAGAGATACGCAGTATTTT	CSVYAGGRDTQYF
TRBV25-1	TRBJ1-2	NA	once	TGTGCCAGCAGTGATGGCCGGGTCCACTATGGCTACACCTTC	CASSDGRVHYGYTF
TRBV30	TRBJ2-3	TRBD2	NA	TGTGCCTGGAGTAAATTAGCGGGGGGTACAGATACGCAGTATTTT	CAWSKLAGGTDTQYF
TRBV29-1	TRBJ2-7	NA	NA	TGCAGCGTTGTTGGGCCGACCTACGAGCAGTACTTC	CSVVGPTYEQYF
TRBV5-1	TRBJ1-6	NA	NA	TGCGCCAGCAGCTGGACGGATCCACGAAATTCACCCCTCCACTTT	CASSWTDPRNSPLHF
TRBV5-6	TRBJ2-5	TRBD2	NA	TGTGCCAGCACCCGGGAGGGGCGTGCATCGGAGACCCAGTACTTC	CASTREGRASETQYF
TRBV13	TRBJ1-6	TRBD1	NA	TGTGCCAGCAGCGGTAGTAGTAGCGAGGAGCAGGGGGCGAGCTCCTATAATTCACCCCTCCACTTT	CASSGSSSEEQGASSYNSPLHF
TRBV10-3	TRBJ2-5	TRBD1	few	TGTGCCATCAGTGACGGACAGGGGGAGACCCAGTACTTC	CAISDGQGETQYF
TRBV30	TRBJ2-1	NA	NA	TGTGCCTGGGCGCGCGGAGACAGGAGAAACAATGAGCAGTTCTTC	CAWARGDRRNNEQFF
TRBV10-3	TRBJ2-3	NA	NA	TGTGCCATCAGTGGTTTAGCAGCAGATACGCAGTATTTT	CAISGLAADTQYF
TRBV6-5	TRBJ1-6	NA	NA	TGTGCCAGCAGGGGGGTCTTTGGGCCGTCACCCCTCCACTTT	CASRGVFGPSPLHF
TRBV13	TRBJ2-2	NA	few	TGTGCCAGCAGCTTATTCACCGGGGAGCTGTTTTTT	CASSLFTGELFF
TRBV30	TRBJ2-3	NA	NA	TGTGCCTGGAGTGGGCCACTGCAGTATTTT	CAWSGPLQYF
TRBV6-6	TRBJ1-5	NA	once	TGTGCCAGCAGTTACTCAGGGGGGAATCAGCCCCAGCATTTT	CASSYSGGNQPQHF
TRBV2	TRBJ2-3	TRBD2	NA	TGTGCCAGCGGGGGAAGCGGGGCTTCCACAGATACGCAGTATTTT	CASGGSGASTDTQYF
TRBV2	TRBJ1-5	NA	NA	TGTGCCAGCAGTGAAGCGCTTCAGGGATCCAATCAGCCCCAGCATTTT	CASSEALQGSNQPQHF